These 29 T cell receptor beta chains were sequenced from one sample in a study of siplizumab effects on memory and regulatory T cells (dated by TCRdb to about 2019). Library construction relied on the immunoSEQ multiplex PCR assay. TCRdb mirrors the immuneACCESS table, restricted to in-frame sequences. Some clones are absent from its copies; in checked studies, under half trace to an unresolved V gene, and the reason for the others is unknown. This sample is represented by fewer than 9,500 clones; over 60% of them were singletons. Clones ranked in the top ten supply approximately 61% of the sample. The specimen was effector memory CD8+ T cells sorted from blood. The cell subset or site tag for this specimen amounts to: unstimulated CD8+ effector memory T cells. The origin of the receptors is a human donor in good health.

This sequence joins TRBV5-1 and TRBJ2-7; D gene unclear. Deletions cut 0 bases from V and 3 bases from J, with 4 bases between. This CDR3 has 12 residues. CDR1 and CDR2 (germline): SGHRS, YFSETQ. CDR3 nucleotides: TGCGCCAGCAGCTTGGAATACTACGAGCAGTACTTC. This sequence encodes CASSLEYYEQYF.

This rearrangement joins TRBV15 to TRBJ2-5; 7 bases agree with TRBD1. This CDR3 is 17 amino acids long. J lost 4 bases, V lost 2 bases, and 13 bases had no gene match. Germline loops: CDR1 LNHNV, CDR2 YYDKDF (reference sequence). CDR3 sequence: CATSRSPLRRGLETQYF. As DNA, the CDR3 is TGTGCCACCAGCAGAAGCCCCTTAAGAAGGGGGCTAGAGACCCAGTACTTC. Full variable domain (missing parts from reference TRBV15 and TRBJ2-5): DAMVIQNPRYQVTQFGKPVTLSCSQTLNHNVMYWYQQKSSQAPKLLFHYYDKDFNNEADTPDNFQSRRPNTSFCFLDIRSPGLGDTAMYLCATSRSPLRRGLETQYFGPGTRLLVL.

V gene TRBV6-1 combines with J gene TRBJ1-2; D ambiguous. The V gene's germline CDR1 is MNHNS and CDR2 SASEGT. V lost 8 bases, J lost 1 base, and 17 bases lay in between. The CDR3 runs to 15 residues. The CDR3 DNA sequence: TGTGCCAGCGTAAGGGTGGCAGGTGATAACTATGGCTACACCTTC. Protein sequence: CASVRVAGDNYGYTF.

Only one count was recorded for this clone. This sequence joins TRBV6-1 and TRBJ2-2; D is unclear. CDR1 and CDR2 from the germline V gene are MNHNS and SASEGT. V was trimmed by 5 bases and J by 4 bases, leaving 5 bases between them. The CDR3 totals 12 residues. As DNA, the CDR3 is TGTGCCAGCAGTCTTTCCACCGGGGAGCTGTTTTTT. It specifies CASSLSTGELFF.

The CDR3 protein is CASSLIGGAQHF. The CDR3 nucleotides are TGTGCCAGCAGCTTAATCGGTGGGGCCCAGCATTTT. The V call is TRBV7-3, the J call TRBJ1-5; no reliable D call. The CDR3 length is 12 residues. Germline V gene sequence: CDR1 SGHTA, CDR2 FQGTGA. Deletions cut 1 base from V and 11 bases from J, with 9 bases between.

The chain's CDR3 is CASSQGQGYYEQYF. The CDR3 coding sequence is TGCGCCAGCAGCCAGGGACAGGGATACTACGAGCAGTACTTC. The chain has TRBV4-1 and TRBJ2-7; TRBD1 aligns across 9 bases. The CDR3 loop spans 14 amino acids. The germline V gene encodes CDR1 MGHRA and CDR2 YSYEKL. The junction had 3 bases not matched to a gene; V was cut back by 3 bases and J by 3 bases.

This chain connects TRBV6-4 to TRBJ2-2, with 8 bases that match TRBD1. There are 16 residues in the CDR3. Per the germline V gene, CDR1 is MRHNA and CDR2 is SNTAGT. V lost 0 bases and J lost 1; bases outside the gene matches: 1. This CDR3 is CASSDSGTGNTGELFF. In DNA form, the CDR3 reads TGTGCCAGCAGTGACTCCGGGACAGGGAACACCGGGGAGCTGTTTTTT.

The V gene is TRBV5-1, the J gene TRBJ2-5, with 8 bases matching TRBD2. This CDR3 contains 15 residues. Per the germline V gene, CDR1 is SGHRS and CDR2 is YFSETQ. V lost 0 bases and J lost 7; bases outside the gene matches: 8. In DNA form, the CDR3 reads TGCGCCAGCAGCTTGGCCACGGGGGGGCCAGGGACCCAGTACTTC. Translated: CASSLATGGPGTQYF.

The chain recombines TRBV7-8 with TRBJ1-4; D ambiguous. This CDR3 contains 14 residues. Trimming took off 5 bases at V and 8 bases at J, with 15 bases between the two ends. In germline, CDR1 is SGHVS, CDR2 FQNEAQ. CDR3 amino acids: CASSPGTYVEKLFF. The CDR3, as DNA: TGTGCCAGCAGCCCAGGCACCTACGTCGAAAAACTGTTTTTT.

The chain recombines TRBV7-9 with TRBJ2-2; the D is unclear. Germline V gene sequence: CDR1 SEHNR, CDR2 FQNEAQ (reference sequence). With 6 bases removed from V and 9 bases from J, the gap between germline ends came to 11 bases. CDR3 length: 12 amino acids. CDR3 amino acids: CASRDFHRELFF. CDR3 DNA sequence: TGTGCCAGCAGGGATTTCCACCGGGAGCTGTTTTTT.

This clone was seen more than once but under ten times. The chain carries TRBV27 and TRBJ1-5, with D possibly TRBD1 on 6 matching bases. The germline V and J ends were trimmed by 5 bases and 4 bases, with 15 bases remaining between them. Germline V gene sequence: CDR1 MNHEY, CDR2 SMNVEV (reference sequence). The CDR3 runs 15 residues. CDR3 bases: TGTGCCAGCAGTATAGATAGAGGGGGTAATCAGCCCCAGCATTTT. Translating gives CASSIDRGGNQPQHF.

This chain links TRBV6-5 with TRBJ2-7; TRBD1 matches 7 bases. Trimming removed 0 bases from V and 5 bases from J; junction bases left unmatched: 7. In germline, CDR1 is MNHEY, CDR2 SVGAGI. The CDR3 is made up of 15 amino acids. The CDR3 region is CASSYSPDRYHEQYF. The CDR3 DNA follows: TGTGCCAGCAGTTACTCCCCGGACAGGTACCACGAGCAGTACTTC.

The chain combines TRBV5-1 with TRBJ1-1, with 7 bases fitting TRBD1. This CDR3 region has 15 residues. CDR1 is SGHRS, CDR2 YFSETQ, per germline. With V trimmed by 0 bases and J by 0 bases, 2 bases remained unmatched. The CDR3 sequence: CASSLARGMNTEAFF. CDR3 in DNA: TGCGCCAGCAGCTTGGCCAGGGGGATGAACACTGAAGCTTTCTTT.

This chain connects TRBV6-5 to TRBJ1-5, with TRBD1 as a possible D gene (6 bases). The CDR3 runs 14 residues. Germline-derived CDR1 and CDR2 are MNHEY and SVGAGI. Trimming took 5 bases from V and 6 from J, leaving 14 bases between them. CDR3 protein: CASSENTGAQPQHF. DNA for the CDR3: TGTGCCAGCAGTGAGAATACGGGGGCTCAGCCCCAGCATTTT.

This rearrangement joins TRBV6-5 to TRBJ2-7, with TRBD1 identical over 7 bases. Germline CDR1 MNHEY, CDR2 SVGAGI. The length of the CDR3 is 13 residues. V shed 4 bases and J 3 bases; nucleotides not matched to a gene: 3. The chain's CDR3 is CASSSAGGYEQYF. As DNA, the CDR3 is TGTGCCAGCAGTTCGGCAGGGGGCTACGAGCAGTACTTC.

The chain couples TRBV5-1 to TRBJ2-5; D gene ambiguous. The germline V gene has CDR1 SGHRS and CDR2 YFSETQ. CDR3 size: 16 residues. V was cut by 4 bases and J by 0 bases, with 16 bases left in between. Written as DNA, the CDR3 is TGCGCCAGCAGCGCCCCTGGGTCCGAGTACCAAGAGACCCAGTACTTC. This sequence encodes CASSAPGSEYQETQYF.

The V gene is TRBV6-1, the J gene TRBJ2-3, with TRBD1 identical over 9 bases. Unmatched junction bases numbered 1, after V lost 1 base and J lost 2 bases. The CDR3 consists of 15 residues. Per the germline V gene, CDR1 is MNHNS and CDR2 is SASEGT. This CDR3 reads CASSEGTGATDTQYF. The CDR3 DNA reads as TGTGCCAGCAGTGAAGGGACAGGGGCCACAGATACGCAGTATTTT.

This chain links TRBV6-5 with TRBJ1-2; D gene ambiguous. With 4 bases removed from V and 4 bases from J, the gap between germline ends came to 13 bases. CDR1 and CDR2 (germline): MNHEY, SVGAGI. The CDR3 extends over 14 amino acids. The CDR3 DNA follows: TGTGCCAGCAGTTTCAATAAGGGAATCTATGGCTACACCTTC. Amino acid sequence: CASSFNKGIYGYTF.

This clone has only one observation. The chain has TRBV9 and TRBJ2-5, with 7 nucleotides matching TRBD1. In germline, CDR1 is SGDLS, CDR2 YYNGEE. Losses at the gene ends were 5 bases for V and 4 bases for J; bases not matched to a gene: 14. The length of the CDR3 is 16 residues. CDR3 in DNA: TGTGCCAGCAGTCCCAATCCAGGGGGAATTGGAGAGACCCAGTACTTC. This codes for CASSPNPGGIGETQYF.

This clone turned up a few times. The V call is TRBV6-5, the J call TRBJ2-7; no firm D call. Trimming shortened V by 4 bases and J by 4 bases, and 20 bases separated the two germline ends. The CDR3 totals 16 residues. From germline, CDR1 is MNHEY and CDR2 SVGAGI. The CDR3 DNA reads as TGTGCCAGCAGTTCTGCCCACGTGGATGGGCTATACGAGCAGTACTTC. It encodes CASSSAHVDGLYEQYF.

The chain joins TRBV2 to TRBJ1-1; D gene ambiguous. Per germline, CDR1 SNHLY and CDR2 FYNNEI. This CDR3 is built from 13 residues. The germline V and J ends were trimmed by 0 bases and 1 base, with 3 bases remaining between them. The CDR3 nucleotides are TGTGCCAGCAGTGAAGCAGAGAACACTGAAGCTTTCTTT. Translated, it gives CASSEAENTEAFF.

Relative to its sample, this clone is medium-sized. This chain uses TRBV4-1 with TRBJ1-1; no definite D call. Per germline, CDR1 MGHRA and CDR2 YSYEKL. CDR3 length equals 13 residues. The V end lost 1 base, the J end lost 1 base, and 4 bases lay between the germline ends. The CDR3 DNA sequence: TGCGCCAGCAGCCAAGGGTGGAACACTGAAGCTTTCTTT. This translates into CASSQGWNTEAFF.

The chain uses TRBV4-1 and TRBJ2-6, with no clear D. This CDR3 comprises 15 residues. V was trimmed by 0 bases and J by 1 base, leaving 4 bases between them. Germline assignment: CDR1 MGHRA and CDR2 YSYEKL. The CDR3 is CASSQDESGANVLTF. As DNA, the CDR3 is TGCGCCAGCAGCCAAGATGAATCTGGGGCCAACGTCCTGACTTTC.

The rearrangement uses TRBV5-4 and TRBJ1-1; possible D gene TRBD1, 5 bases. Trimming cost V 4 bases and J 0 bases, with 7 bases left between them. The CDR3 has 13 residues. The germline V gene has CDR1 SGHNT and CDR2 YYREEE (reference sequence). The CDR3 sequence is CASSQGLNTEAFF. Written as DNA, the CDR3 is TGTGCCAGCAGCCAGGGCCTGAACACTGAAGCTTTCTTT.

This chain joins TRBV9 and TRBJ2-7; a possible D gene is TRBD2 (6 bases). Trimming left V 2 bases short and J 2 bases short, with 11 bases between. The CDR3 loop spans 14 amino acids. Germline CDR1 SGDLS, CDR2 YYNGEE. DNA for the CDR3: TGTGCCAGCAGCGTCGGGGGACCCCCCTACGAGCAGTACTTC. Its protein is CASSVGGPPYEQYF.

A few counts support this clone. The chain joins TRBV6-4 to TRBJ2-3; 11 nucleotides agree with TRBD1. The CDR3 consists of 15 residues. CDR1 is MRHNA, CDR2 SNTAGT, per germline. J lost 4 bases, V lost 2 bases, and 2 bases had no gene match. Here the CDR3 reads CASSDRDRGSDTQYF. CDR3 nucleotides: TGTGCCAGCAGTGACCGGGACAGGGGGTCAGATACGCAGTATTTT.

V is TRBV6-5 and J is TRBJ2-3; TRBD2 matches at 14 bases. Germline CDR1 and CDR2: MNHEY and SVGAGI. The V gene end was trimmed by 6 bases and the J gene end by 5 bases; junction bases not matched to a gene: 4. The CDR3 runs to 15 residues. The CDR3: CASSTGLAGVDTQYF. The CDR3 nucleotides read TGTGCCAGCAGCACGGGACTAGCGGGAGTAGATACGCAGTATTTT.

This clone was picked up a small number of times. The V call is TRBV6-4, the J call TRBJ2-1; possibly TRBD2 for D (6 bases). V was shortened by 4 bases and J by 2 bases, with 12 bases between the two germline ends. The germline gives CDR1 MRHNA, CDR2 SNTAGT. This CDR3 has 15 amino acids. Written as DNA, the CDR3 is TGTGCCAGCAGTGCGGGAGAGGGCACCTACAATGAGCAGTTCTTC. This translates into CASSAGEGTYNEQFF.

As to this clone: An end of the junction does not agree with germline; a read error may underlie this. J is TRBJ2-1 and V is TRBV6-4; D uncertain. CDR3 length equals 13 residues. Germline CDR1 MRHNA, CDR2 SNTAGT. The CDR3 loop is CASSDDSHNEQFF. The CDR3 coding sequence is TGTGCCAGCAGTGACGACTCCCACAATGAGCAGTTCTTC.